This entry concerns a single T cell receptor (beta chain). Its antigen is not identified. Using its own MiXCR run on the 5' RACE reads, TCRdb lists one record per CDR3 protein. The sample lists hundreds of thousands of distinct CDR3 sequences, around 7.6% seen once, with about 5.8% in the top ten. The data were obtained in a study of identical twins. General observations from the study: Abundant beta clonotypes from cord blood bore fewer insertions; memory repertoires lacked this pattern. Twin sharing of out-of-frame TCR alpha was underestimated by models in monozygotic pairs. Zero-insertion analyses might be partly confounded by invariant T cells like MAIT and iNKT.

This sample was shared with a second study, whose subject was yellow fever vaccine responses in identical twins.

The sequencing sample was made of CD8+ T cells sorted from blood. The source is a woman aged 18-29 years in good health.

In DNA form, the CDR3 reads TGTGCCAGCAGCCCGACTAGCGTTATTGAGCAGTTCTTC. Its translation is CASSPTSVIEQFF. J is TRBJ2-1 and V is TRBV11-2, with TRBD2 matching 8 bases. The germline CDR1 and CDR2 sequences are SGHAT and FQNNGV. The CDR3 sequence is 13 residues long. V lost 5 bases to trimming and J lost 9 bases; unmatched junction nucleotides: 6.